This TCR beta chain was obtained from a study of blood T cell repertoires in COVID-19. Background on the study: Italy, Spain and the United States were the sources of the convalescent and acute COVID-19 samples. PBMCs, B-cell-depleted T cells, or T cells provided the cDNA or gDNA that made up the material.

CDR1 SGHTA and CDR2 FQGNSA come from the germline V gene. With V trimmed by 3 bases and J by 8 bases, 8 bases remained unmatched. The CDR3 has 15 residues. Methods used by the authors: Amplification of reference gene primers was used by the study to estimate nucleated cell counts. TCRdb's table, derived via immunoSEQ multiplex PCR, lists solely in-frame clones and lacks some. V and J calls plus clone size are reproduced from that table; the DNA served to infer D and trimming. The sample shows tens of thousands of clones, 82% of them seen only once. The sequenced material came from peripheral blood. The TCR originated in a human donor in a cohort sampled during active or convalescent COVID-19. The chain uses TRBV7-2 and TRBJ1-4; TRBD1 matches 8 bases. The CDR3 bases are TGTGCCAGCAGCTTGACCCGGACAGGGACCGAAAAACTGTTTTTT. It codes for CASSLTRTGTEKLFF.